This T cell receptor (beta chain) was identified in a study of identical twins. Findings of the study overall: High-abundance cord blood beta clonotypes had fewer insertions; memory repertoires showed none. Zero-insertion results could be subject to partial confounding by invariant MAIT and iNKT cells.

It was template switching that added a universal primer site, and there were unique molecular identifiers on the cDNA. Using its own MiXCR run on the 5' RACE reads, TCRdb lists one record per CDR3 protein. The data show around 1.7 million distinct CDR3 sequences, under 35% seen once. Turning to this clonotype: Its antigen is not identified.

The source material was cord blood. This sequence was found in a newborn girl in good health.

In DNA form, the CDR3 reads TGCAGTGCTCCCCGGGGTAGCGAGCAGTACTTC. Translation gives CSAPRGSEQYF. The genes are TRBV20-1 and TRBJ2-5; possible D gene TRBD2, 5 bases. TRBJ2-7 matches the DNA end more closely, so the J call is doubtful. The CDR3 length is 11 residues. CDR1 DFQATT and CDR2 SNEGSKA come from the germline V gene (reference sequence).